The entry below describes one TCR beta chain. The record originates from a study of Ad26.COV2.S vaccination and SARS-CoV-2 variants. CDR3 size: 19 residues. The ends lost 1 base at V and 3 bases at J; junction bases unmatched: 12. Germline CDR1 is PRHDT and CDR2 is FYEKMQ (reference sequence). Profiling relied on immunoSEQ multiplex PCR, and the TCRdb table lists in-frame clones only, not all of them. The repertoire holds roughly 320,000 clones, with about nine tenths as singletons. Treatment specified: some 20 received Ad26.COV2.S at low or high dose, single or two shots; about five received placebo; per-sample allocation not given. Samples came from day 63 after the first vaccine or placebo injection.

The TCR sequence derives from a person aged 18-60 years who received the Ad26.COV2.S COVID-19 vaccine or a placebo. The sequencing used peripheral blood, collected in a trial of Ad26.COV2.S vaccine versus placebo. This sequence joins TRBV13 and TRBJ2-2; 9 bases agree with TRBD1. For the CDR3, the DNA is TGTGCCAGCAGCTTAGTCCCGGGACAGGGTGAGCAGTACACCGGGGAGCTGTTTTTT. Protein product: CASSLVPGQGEQYTGELFF.